The clone carrying this TCR beta chain was detected ten times or more. Its antigen is still unknown. Combining iRepertoire HTBI primers with Arm-PCR of CDR3 regions, the authors built TCR beta libraries. In TCRdb, the multiplex PCR reads were re-called with MiXCR into one record per CDR3 protein. The sample lists 450,000 to 600,000 distinct CDR3 sequences; about 14% were seen once. This sample stems from a study of regulatory T cells in long-lasting Graves disease. Findings of the study overall: Whereas 900 to 1,000 public clonotypes were shared by new patients, persistent patients shared more, at 2,500 to 3,000. Persistent disease preferred TRBV28, TRBJ1-2 and TRBJ2-5; new disease, TRBV20-1 and TRBJ2-1.

Germline loops: CDR1 MGHDK, CDR2 SYGVNS. Trimming took off 8 bases at V and 0 bases at J, with 12 bases between the two ends. The CDR3 contains 14 residues. This sample's time point: newly diagnosed GD, antithyroid drugs for less than 3 months. The TCR library was made from RNA extracted from PBMCs. These data are also associated with another study on T cells in Graves' hyperthyroidism and ophthalmopathy.

This sequence joins TRBV25-1 and TRBJ2-3; D is ambiguous. The source material was peripheral blood mononuclear cells (PBMCs), sampled at new diagnosis, from a patient treated with antithyroid drugs. This TCR was sampled from a man aged 30 to 45 with Graves disease. The DNA of the CDR3 is TGTGCCAGCGGGGAACCTCTTAGCACAGATACGCAGTATTTT. Residues: CASGEPLSTDTQYF.